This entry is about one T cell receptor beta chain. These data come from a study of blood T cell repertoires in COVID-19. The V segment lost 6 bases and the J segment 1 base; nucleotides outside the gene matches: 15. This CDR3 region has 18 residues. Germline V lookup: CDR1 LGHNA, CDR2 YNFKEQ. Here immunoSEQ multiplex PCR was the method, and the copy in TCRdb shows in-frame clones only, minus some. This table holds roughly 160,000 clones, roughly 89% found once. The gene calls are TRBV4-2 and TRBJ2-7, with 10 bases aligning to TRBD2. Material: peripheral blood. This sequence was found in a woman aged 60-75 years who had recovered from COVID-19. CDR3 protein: CASSWGTSGATISYEQYF. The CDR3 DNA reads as TGTGCCAGCAGTTGGGGCACTAGCGGGGCTACCATATCCTACGAGCAGTACTTC.